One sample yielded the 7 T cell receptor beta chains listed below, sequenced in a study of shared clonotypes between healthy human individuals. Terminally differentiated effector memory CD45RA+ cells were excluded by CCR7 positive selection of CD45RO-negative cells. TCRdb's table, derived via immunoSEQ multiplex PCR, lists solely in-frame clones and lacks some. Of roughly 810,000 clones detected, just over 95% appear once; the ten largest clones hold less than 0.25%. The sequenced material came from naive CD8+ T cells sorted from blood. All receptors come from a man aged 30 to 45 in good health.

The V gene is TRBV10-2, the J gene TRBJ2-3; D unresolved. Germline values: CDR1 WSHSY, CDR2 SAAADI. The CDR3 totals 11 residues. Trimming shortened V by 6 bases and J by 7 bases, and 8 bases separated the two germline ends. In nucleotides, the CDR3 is TGCGCCAGCAGGAACTCCTATACGCAGTATTTT. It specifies CASRNSYTQYF.

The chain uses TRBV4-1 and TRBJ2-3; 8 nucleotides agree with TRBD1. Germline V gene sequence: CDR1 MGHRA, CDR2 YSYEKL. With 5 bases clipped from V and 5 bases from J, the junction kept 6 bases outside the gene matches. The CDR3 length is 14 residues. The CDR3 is CASSLGQGVDTQYF. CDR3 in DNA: TGCGCCAGCAGCTTAGGACAGGGTGTAGATACGCAGTATTTT.

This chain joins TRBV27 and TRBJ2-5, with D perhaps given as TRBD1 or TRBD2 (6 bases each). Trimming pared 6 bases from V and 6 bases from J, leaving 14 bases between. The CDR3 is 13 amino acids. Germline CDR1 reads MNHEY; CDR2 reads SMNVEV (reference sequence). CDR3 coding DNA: TGTGCCAGCAGCAATGGGGGGCCAAAGACCCAGTACTTC. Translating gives CASSNGGPKTQYF.

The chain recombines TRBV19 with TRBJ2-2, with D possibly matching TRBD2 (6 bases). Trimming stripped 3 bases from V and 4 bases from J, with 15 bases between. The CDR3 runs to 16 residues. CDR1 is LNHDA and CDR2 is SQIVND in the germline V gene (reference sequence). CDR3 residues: CASSILPGGSTGELFF. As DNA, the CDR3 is TGTGCCAGTAGTATTTTGCCCGGGGGAAGCACCGGGGAGCTGTTTTTT.

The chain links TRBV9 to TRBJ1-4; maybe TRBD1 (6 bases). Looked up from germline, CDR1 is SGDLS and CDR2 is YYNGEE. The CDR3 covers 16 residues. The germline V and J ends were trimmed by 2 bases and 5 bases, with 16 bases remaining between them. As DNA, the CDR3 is TGTGCCAGCAGCGTCGCGCCAGGGGCCTCAAATGAAAAACTGTTTTTT. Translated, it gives CASSVAPGASNEKLFF.

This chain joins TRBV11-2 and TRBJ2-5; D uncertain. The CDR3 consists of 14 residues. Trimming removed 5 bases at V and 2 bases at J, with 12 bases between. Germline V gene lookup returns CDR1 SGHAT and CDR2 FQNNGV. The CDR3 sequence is CASSHNSRQETQYF. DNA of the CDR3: TGTGCCAGCAGCCACAACAGCAGACAAGAGACCCAGTACTTC. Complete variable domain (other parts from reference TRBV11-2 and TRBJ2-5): EAGVAQSPRYKIIEKRQSVAFWCNPISGHATLYWYQQILGQGPKLLIQFQNNGVVDDSQLPKDRFSAERLKGVDSTLKIQPAKLEDSAVYLCASSHNSRQETQYFGPGTRLLVL.

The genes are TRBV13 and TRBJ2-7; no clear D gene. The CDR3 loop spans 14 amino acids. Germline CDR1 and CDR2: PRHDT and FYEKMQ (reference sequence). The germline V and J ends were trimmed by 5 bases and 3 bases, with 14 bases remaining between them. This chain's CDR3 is CASSPSDKGYEQYF. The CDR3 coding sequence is TGTGCCAGCAGCCCGAGTGACAAAGGCTACGAGCAGTACTTC. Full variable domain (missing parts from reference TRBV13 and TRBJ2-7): AAGVIQSPRHLIKEKRETATLKCYPIPRHDTVYWYQQGPGQDPQFLISFYEKMQSDKGSIPDRFSAQQFSDYHSELNMSSLELGDSALYFCASSPSDKGYEQYFGPGTRLTVT.